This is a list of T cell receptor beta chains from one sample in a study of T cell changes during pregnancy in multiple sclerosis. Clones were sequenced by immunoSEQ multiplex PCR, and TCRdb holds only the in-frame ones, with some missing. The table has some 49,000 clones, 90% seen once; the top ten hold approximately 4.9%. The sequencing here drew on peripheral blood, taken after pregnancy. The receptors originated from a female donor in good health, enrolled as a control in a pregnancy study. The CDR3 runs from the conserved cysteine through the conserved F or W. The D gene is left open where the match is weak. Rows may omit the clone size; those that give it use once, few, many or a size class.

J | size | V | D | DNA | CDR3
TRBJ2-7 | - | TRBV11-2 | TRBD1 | TGTGCCAGCAGCTCGGGGACAGGGGGCGAGCAGTACTTC | CASSSGTGGEQYF
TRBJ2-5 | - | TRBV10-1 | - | TGCGCCACCCCGCGGGAGACCCAGTACTTC | CATPRETQYF
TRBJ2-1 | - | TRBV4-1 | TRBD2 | TGCGCCAGCAGCCAAGAGACAGCGGGACGATCCTACAATGAGCAGTTCTTC | CASSQETAGRSYNEQFF
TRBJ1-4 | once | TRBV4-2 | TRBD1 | TGTGCCAGCAGCCAAACGACGGGACAGGGGGGGGAAAAACTGTTTTTT | CASSQTTGQGGEKLFF
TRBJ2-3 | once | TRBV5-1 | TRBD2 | TGCGCCAGCAGCCGCTTCGGTCTGGGACTAGCGGCGGGCACAGATACGCAGTATTTT | CASSRFGLGLAAGTDTQYF
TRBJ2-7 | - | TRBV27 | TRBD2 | TGTGCCAGCAGTTTCCAAGCGGGAAGCTCCTACGAGCAGTACTTC | CASSFQAGSSYEQYF
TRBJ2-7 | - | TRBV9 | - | TGTGCCAGCAGCGTAGCAGCGGTCACCTACGAGCAGTACTTC | CASSVAAVTYEQYF
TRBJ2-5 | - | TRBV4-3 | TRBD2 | TGCGCCAGCAGCCAAGAGCGGGGGGGACAAGAGACCCAGTACTTC | CASSQERGGQETQYF
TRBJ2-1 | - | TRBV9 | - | TGTGCCAGCAGCGTAGGGTCGGACAATGAGCAGTTCTTC | CASSVGSDNEQFF
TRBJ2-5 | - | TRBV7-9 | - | TGTGCCAGCAGCTTATCCCTGCGGGAGACCCAGTACTTC | CASSLSLRETQYF
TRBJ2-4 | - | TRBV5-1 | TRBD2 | TGCGCCAGCAGCTTGGTGGCTAGCGGGGGGGGGAACATTCAGTACTTC | CASSLVASGGGNIQYF
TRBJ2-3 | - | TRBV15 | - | TGTGCCACCAGCAGCCCCCGGAGCACAGATACGCAGTATTTT | CATSSPRSTDTQYF
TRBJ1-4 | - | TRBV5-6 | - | TGTGCCAGCAGCTTGGACAGGGCGACTAATGAAAAACTGTTTTTT | CASSLDRATNEKLFF
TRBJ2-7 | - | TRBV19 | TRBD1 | TGTGCCAGTAGTCCCAGGACAGGGGACGAGCAGTACTTC | CASSPRTGDEQYF
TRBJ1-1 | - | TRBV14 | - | TGTGCCAGCAGCCAAGACCAGGGTTCTTGGTCTGAAGCTTTCTTT | CASSQDQGSWSEAFF
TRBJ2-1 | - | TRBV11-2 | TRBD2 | TGTGCCAGCAGCTTTGAGCGGGGGCTTGAGCAGTTCTTC | CASSFERGLEQFF
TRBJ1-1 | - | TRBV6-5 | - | TGTGCCAGCAGCGCGTCCCTGGGGGGAGCTTTCTTT | CASSASLGGAFF
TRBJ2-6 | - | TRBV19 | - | TGTGCCAGTAGTACGTACGGTCCCTCTGGGGCCAACGTCCTGACTTTC | CASSTYGPSGANVLTF
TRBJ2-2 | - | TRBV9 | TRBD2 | TGTGCCAGCAGTCTCGGCGGGGGCACCGGGGAGCTGTTTTTT | CASSLGGGTGELFF
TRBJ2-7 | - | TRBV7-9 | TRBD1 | TGTGCCAGCAGCTGGGGGACAGGGGCTTCCTACGAGCAGTACTTC | CASSWGTGASYEQYF
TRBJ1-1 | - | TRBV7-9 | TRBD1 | TGTGCCAGCAGCCCTTCGACAGGGGCTGAAGCTTTCTTT | CASSPSTGAEAFF
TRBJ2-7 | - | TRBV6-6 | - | TGTGCCAGCAGACCGGGACTGCAAATATCCTACGAGCAGTACTTC | CASRPGLQISYEQYF
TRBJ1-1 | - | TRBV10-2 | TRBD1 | TGCGCCAGCAGAGGCGACAGGGAGACCCGGAACACTGAAGCTTTCTTT | CASRGDRETRNTEAFF
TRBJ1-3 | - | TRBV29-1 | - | TGCAGCGTTAGAGGTGGGACTGCAGGAAACACCATATATTTT | CSVRGGTAGNTIYF
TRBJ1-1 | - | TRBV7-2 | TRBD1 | TGTGCCAGCAGCTTAGATCAGGGGGGCCCCGTATTGAACACTGAAGCTTTCTTT | CASSLDQGGPVLNTEAFF